Below, 13 T cell receptor beta chains from the same sample are listed, as sequenced in a study of cytomegalovirus exposure and HLA in healthy donors. Only in-frame clones appear in the TCRdb table, and some are missing; sequencing was by immunoSEQ multiplex PCR. The sample yields about 160,000 clones, about 88% seen once. Material for sequencing was PBMCs. The receptors stem from a woman aged 18-35 years in good health and CMV-seronegative.

The chain is built from TRBV5-8 and TRBJ2-7; no clear D gene. Trimming removed 6 bases from V and 0 bases from J, with 16 bases in between. CDR3 length: 15 residues. Germline-derived CDR1 and CDR2 are SGHTS and YDEGEE. As DNA, the CDR3 is TGTGCCAGCACCCAAGTCCGAGACATCTCCTACGAGCAGTACTTC. It encodes CASTQVRDISYEQYF.

The chain links TRBV18 to TRBJ1-4, with D possibly TRBD1 on 5 matching bases. V gave up 4 bases and J gave up 3 bases, with 12 bases separating them. The CDR3 length is 15 residues. The germline V gene encodes CDR1 KGHSH and CDR2 LQKENI. The CDR3 spells CASSLFEGANEKLFF. Written as DNA, the CDR3 is TGTGCCAGCTCACTCTTCGAAGGGGCTAATGAAAAACTGTTTTTT.

This clone was observed a few times. The V and J genes are TRBV7-3 and TRBJ2-5; D might be TRBD2 (6 bases). Germline lookup yields CDR1 SGHTA and CDR2 FQGTGA. V dropped 10 bases and J dropped 2 bases, with 20 bases sitting between them. This CDR3 spans 15 amino acids. The CDR3 region is CATSTSPGPQETQYF. CDR3 bases: TGTGCCACCTCAACTAGCCCAGGTCCGCAAGAGACCCAGTACTTC.

The V and J genes are TRBV27 and TRBJ1-5; possible D gene TRBD1, 6 bases. Trimming pared 2 bases from V and 3 bases from J, leaving 11 bases between. Germline loops: CDR1 MNHEY, CDR2 SMNVEV (reference sequence). This CDR3 contains 15 residues. The CDR3: CASSLRGGPNQPQHF. The CDR3 DNA reads TGTGCCAGCAGTTTAAGGGGGGGACCCAATCAGCCCCAGCATTTT.

The rearrangement joins TRBV10-3 to TRBJ2-1; 12 nucleotides align to TRBD2. Germline CDR1 reads ENHRY; CDR2 reads SYGVKD. Germline trimming cut 5 bases from V and 7 bases from J; bases unmatched to any gene: 6. The CDR3 length is 15 residues. The CDR3 loop reads CAISPGLAGGNEQFF. In nucleotides, the CDR3 is TGTGCCATCAGTCCGGGACTAGCGGGTGGGAATGAGCAGTTCTTC.

This sequence joins TRBV5-1 and TRBJ2-7; TRBD1 matches 10 bases. This CDR3 is built from 15 residues. In germline, CDR1 is SGHRS, CDR2 YFSETQ. After removal of 2 bases from V and 3 bases from J, the junction contained 5 bases not matched to a gene. The CDR3 bases are TGCGCCAGCAGCTTTAGGGGACAGGGGTTCTACGAGCAGTACTTC. It specifies CASSFRGQGFYEQYF.

The chain combines TRBV4-3 with TRBJ2-7, with D perhaps matching TRBD1 (8 bases). Germline V gene sequence: CDR1 LGHNA, CDR2 YSLEER. V shed 3 bases and J shed 2 bases, with 23 bases lying between them. The CDR3 runs 18 residues. CDR3 sequence reads: CASSQAVGRGTGAYEQYF. The CDR3 bases are TGCGCCAGCAGCCAGGCTGTAGGGCGGGGGACAGGAGCCTACGAGCAGTACTTC.

The rearrangement links TRBV19 to TRBJ1-1; D ambiguous. Between the trimmed V and J ends, which lost 5 bases and 7 bases, there was a span of 8 bases. From germline, CDR1 is LNHDA and CDR2 SQIVND (reference sequence). The CDR3 is 11 amino acids. The CDR3 coding sequence is TGTGCCAGTAGTCCAGGAGGTGAAGCTTTCTTT. Protein product: CASSPGGEAFF.

This clone occurred a few times. The chain links TRBV6-4 to TRBJ1-5; possible D gene TRBD1, 5 bases. The V end lost 2 bases, the J end lost 4 bases, and 18 bases lay between the germline ends. The CDR3 is 17 residues long. Germline V gene sequence: CDR1 MRHNA, CDR2 SNTAGT. In DNA form, the CDR3 reads TGTGCCAGCAGTGACGGATCGGGACCGGGAGAGAATCAGCCCCAGCATTTT. It is translated as CASSDGSGPGENQPQHF.

This clone was found a few times. J is TRBJ1-5 and V is TRBV19, with 10 bases aligning to TRBD1. The CDR3 covers 17 residues. Losses at the gene ends were 4 bases for V and 0 bases for J; bases not matched to a gene: 6. Per germline, CDR1 LNHDA and CDR2 SQIVND (reference sequence). CDR3 loop: CASSTSGTGASNQPQHF. CDR3 nucleotides: TGTGCCAGTAGTACCTCCGGGACAGGGGCTAGCAATCAGCCCCAGCATTTT.

The V gene is TRBV7-8, the J gene TRBJ2-3, with D possibly being TRBD1 (5 bases). The V and J ends lost 3 bases and 10 bases respectively, with 20 bases between them. The CDR3 totals 15 residues. The V gene's germline CDR1 is SGHVS and CDR2 FQNEAQ. DNA of the CDR3: TGTGCCAGCAGCTTGATCGTCCAGGGTCAGGCGGCGCAGTATTTT. Translated: CASSLIVQGQAAQYF.

CDR3 region: CASSENRVPTEAFF. The DNA for the CDR3 is TGTGCCAGCAGCGAGAACAGGGTCCCCACTGAAGCTTTCTTT. This chain links TRBV6-5 with TRBJ1-1; D is perhaps TRBD1 (6 bases). This CDR3 is 14 amino acids long. Germline CDR1 and CDR2: MNHEY and SVGAGI. Trimming took 6 bases from V and 4 from J, leaving 15 bases between them.

The V call is TRBV4-1, the J call TRBJ2-2; tentatively, D is TRBD2 (6 bases). V shed 1 base and J shed 8 bases, with 17 bases lying between them. Germline CDR1 and CDR2: MGHRA and YSYEKL. This CDR3 region has 16 residues. CDR3: CASSQGPGVSTGELFF. Here the CDR3 DNA reads TGCGCCAGCAGCCAAGGTCCGGGAGTTTCTACTGGGGAGCTGTTTTTT.